The 15 T cell receptor beta chains in this list originate from one sample, sequenced in a study of blood T cell repertoires in COVID-19. Sequenced by immunoSEQ multiplex PCR; TCRdb stores in-frame clones only, minus some. The sample carries approximately 110,000 clones, approximately 90% recorded once. The sequenced sample was peripheral blood. Receptor source: a woman in her 70s who had recovered from COVID-19.

The chain is built from TRBV4-3 and TRBJ1-2; perhaps TRBD1 as D (6 bases). Germline lookup yields CDR1 LGHNA and CDR2 YSLEER. Trimming stripped 0 bases from V and 8 bases from J, with 13 bases between. The CDR3 length is 14 residues. The CDR3 nucleotides are TGCGCCAGCAGCCAAGAGGGGGGGCAGGAGGGCTACACCTTC. Translation: CASSQEGGQEGYTF.

The chain is built from TRBV4-2 and TRBJ2-3; 7 bases fit TRBD2. V was clipped by 1 base and J by 7 bases; unmatched bases: 14. The CDR3 has 17 amino acids. Germline assignment: CDR1 LGHNA and CDR2 YNFKEQ. The CDR3 coding sequence is TGTGCCAGCAGCCAAGTCGGTATGGGTGGGAGGGGAAATACGCAGTATTTT. Protein product: CASSQVGMGGRGNTQYF.

The chain carries TRBV5-8 and TRBJ2-1; 9 bases are shared with TRBD1. Trimming at V came to 4 bases and at J to 7 bases, leaving 3 bases not matched to a gene. This CDR3 region has 13 residues. Germline-derived CDR1 and CDR2 are SGHTS and YDEGEE. CDR3 region: CASSGQGMNEQFF. CDR3 coding DNA: TGTGCCAGCAGCGGACAGGGGATGAATGAGCAGTTCTTC.

This chain uses TRBV7-8 with TRBJ1-6; TRBD1 might be the D (5 bases). Trimming took 4 bases from V and 10 from J, leaving 17 bases between them. Germline loops: CDR1 SGHVS, CDR2 FQNEAQ. This CDR3 is built from 15 residues. The DNA of the CDR3 is TGTGCCAGCAGCTCCCATGACACGTGGGGCTCACCCCTCCACTTT. Translation: CASSSHDTWGSPLHF.

V usage is TRBV10-3 and J usage is TRBJ2-1, with 10 bases identical to TRBD2. After removal of 4 bases from V and 6 bases from J, the junction contained 18 bases not matched to a gene. CDR1 ENHRY and CDR2 SYGVKD come from the germline V gene. The CDR3 sequence is 19 residues long. The chain's CDR3 is CAISGSRTSGPHPPNEQFF. In DNA form, the CDR3 reads TGTGCCATCAGTGGGTCGCGGACTAGCGGCCCACATCCCCCCAATGAGCAGTTCTTC.

The CDR3 loop is CASSQARAAGGTDTQYF. The CDR3 DNA reads as TGCGCCAGCAGCCAAGCCAGGGCAGCGGGAGGCACAGATACGCAGTATTTT. V gene TRBV4-3 combines with J gene TRBJ2-3; 8 nucleotides align to TRBD2. This CDR3 spans 17 amino acids. With 1 base clipped from V and 1 base from J, the junction kept 7 bases outside the gene matches. Germline CDR1 LGHNA, CDR2 YSLEER.

V usage is TRBV13 and J usage is TRBJ2-1, with D possibly matching TRBD1 (6 bases). The germline CDR1 and CDR2 sequences are PRHDT and FYEKMQ (reference sequence). This CDR3 is 15 amino acids long. Trimming removed 7 bases from V and 4 bases from J, with 17 bases in between. This chain's CDR3 is CASIFRQQGYNEQFF. Written as DNA, the CDR3 is TGTGCCAGCATATTCCGTCAACAGGGTTACAATGAGCAGTTCTTC. Supplemented by reference TRBV13 and TRBJ2-1, the full variable domain reads AAGVIQSPRHLIKEKRETATLKCYPIPRHDTVYWYQQGPGQDPQFLISFYEKMQSDKGSIPDRFSAQQFSDYHSELNMSSLELGDSALYFCASIFRQQGYNEQFFGPGTRLTVL.

This chain joins TRBV7-3 and TRBJ2-3, with 8 bases that match TRBD1. The CDR3 covers 14 residues. V gave up 5 bases and J gave up 6 bases; unmatched junction bases: 7. Germline loops: CDR1 SGHTA, CDR2 FQGTGA. The CDR3 loop reads CASSPRTGPDTQYF. The CDR3 DNA follows: TGTGCCAGCAGCCCCCGGACAGGGCCCGATACGCAGTATTTT.

V and J are TRBV27 and TRBJ2-1; possible D gene TRBD2, 6 bases. This CDR3 is 14 amino acids long. CDR1 is MNHEY, CDR2 SMNVEV, per germline (reference sequence). V was cut by 6 bases and J by 4 bases, with 13 bases left in between. CDR3 nucleotide sequence: TGTGCCAGCAGGCGGCGGACTACTTACAATGAGCAGTTCTTC. Encoded protein: CASRRRTTYNEQFF.

This chain uses TRBV6-5 with TRBJ2-2; no reliable D call. The CDR3 extends over 12 amino acids. Germline assignment: CDR1 MNHEY and CDR2 SVGAGI. Trimming shortened V by 6 bases and J by 5 bases, and 7 bases separated the two germline ends. CDR3 DNA: TGTGCCAGCAGGGGCAGGACCGGGGAGCTGTTTTTT. This translates into CASRGRTGELFF.

In nucleotides, the CDR3 is TGTGCCAGCAGCTATCGCGAGACTAGCGGGCGCGAGCAGTACTTC. It codes for CASSYRETSGREQYF. The J gene is TRBJ2-7, the V gene TRBV7-2, with 10 bases matching TRBD2. Trimming took 4 bases from V and 6 from J; bases not matched to a gene: 9. Germline V lookup: CDR1 SGHTA, CDR2 FQGNSA. The CDR3 consists of 15 residues.

The chain uses TRBV1 and TRBJ1-1. TRBV1 represents a pseudogene. The length of the CDR3 is 15 residues. CDR3 DNA sequence: TGCACCAGCAGCCAACGATCTTGGAGGGGCGCTGAAGCTTTCTTT. Translating gives CTSSQRSWRGAEAFF.

The gene calls are TRBV6-4 and TRBJ1-1; 9 bases fit TRBD1. The germline V gene encodes CDR1 MRHNA and CDR2 SNTAGT. Losses at the gene ends were 2 bases for V and 8 bases for J; bases not matched to a gene: 3. CDR3 length: 13 amino acids. CDR3 protein: CASSDGTGREAFF. Written as DNA, the CDR3 is TGTGCCAGCAGTGACGGGACAGGGCGCGAAGCTTTCTTT.

CDR3: CASGANSPPTGELFF. The CDR3 coding sequence is TGTGCCAGCGGGGCTAACAGCCCGCCCACCGGGGAGCTGTTTTTT. The rearrangement uses TRBV28 and TRBJ2-2; TRBD1 might be the D (5 bases). From germline, CDR1 is MDHEN and CDR2 SYDVKM. This CDR3 spans 15 amino acids. V shed 8 bases and J shed 4 bases, with 17 bases lying between them.

This clone has a single count. The chain is built from TRBV5-1 and TRBJ1-3, with TRBD1 as a possible D gene (6 bases). The CDR3 has 14 amino acids. V gave up 0 bases and J gave up 3 bases, with 7 bases separating them. Germline lookup yields CDR1 SGHRS and CDR2 YFSETQ. The CDR3 region has the DNA TGCGCCAGCAGCTTGGGGGGGCTTGGAAACACCATATATTTT. Its protein product is CASSLGGLGNTIYF.